The sequence of this T cell receptor (beta chain) was determined in a study of cytomegalovirus exposure and HLA in healthy donors. With regard to this clone: Its antigen is unidentified.

Overall study findings and caveats: The tendency of first-cohort TCR clusters to co-occur in the 90 to 150 validation repertoires was the finding of a later analysis. Listed as cytomegalovirus-associated were 150 to 200 TCR beta chains.

V dropped 6 bases and J dropped 4 bases, with 15 bases sitting between them. Germline V CDR1 and CDR2: MDHEN, SYDVKM. This CDR3 spans 14 amino acids. The method was immunoSEQ multiplex PCR; TCRdb's version includes in-frame clones alone and lacks a portion of them. The sample records under 85,000 clones, approximately 93% being singletons. What was sequenced was PBMCs. The chain is built from TRBV28 and TRBJ1-1; D might be TRBD1 (5 bases). The receptor was isolated from a woman under 30 in good health and CMV-seronegative. The CDR3 DNA sequence: TGTGCCAGCAGAACGGGACTCTTATCCACTGAAGCTTTCTTT. Its translation: CASRTGLLSTEAFF.